This record concerns one T cell receptor (beta chain) sequence. The antigen remains undetermined. Profiling relied on immunoSEQ multiplex PCR, and the TCRdb table lists in-frame clones only, not all of them. The profile shows hundreds of thousands of clones, roughly 88% of them singletons. The sample originates from a study of cytomegalovirus exposure and HLA in healthy donors. The CDR3 has 15 residues. Germline V gives CDR1 LNHNV, CDR2 YYDKDF (reference sequence). Trimming cost V 4 bases and J 8 bases; bases outside gene matches: 4. Notes on the study in general: The authors listed about 170 TCR beta chains as cytomegalovirus-associated.

The V and J genes are TRBV15 and TRBJ1-6; 11 bases agree with TRBD1. This TCR was recovered from a woman in her late teens or twenties in good health and CMV-seronegative. The sequencing sample was made of PBMCs. CDR3: CATSMDRGQDSPLHF. CDR3 bases: TGTGCCACCAGCATGGACAGGGGGCAGGATTCACCCCTCCACTTT.